This entry describes one T cell receptor beta chain. Its specificity is unknown. Memory CD4+ cells were the fraction left after CD45RA+ naive selection. The data derive from a study of shared clonotypes between healthy human individuals. In the authors' workflow: Filtering of immunoSEQ junctional sequences could not match full-length read filtering. TCRdb's copy holds only in-frame clones and misses some; the assay was immunoSEQ multiplex PCR. The DNA was the basis for D and trimming; V, J and clone size are from that table. The profile shows about 1 million clones, roughly 80% of them singletons. Overall study results and limits: The researchers took only blood, and tissue repertoires probably look different.

CDR3 length equals 17 residues. CDR1 and CDR2 from the germline V gene are SGHTS and YDEGEE. The J segment lost 5 bases and the V segment lost 5 bases, leaving 15 bases of the junction unmatched. This receptor was obtained from a man between 18 and 29 years old in good health. The genes are TRBV5-8 and TRBJ2-1, with 8 bases lining up with TRBD1. The sequenced material came from memory CD4+ T cells sorted from blood. Subset of the sample: CD45RA-negative fraction. The CDR3 region is CASRNGKWTGLDNEQFF. The CDR3 region has the DNA TGTGCCAGCAGGAATGGGAAGTGGACAGGGTTGGACAATGAGCAGTTCTTC.